These 2 T cell receptor beta chains came from one sample sequenced in a study of post-analysis software for immune sequencing data. Study outcomes and limitations: TRBV5-6, TRBV5-1 and TRBV20-1 were among several TRBV segments more frequent in patients than controls.

These receptors' antigens are unknown. Presence of unique molecular identifiers characterized the TCR beta cDNA libraries. TCRdb processed the PCR reads anew with MiXCR; each CDR3 protein has one entry. The sample consists of about 770,000 distinct CDR3 sequences, 46% of them appearing once. Sequences were obtained from blood. The receptors were sampled from a girl under 18 with multiple sclerosis.

This clonotype appeared many times. The V gene is TRBV12-3 or TRBV12-4, the J gene TRBJ1-2, with 8 bases aligning to TRBD1. V lost 2 bases and J lost 6; bases outside the gene matches: 8. This CDR3 contains 15 residues. The CDR3 is CASSLFAGGADGYTF. Written as DNA, the CDR3 is TGTGCCAGCAGTTTATTCGCAGGGGGCGCCGATGGCTACACCTTC.

This clonotype was detected a few times. This chain connects TRBV20-1 to TRBJ2-3; D is unclear. Trimming pared 1 base from V and 2 bases from J, leaving 4 bases between. The CDR3 runs to 12 residues. Germline CDR1 and CDR2: DFQATT and SNEGSKA (reference sequence). The CDR3: CSARGLTDTQYF. The CDR3 coding sequence is TGCAGTGCTAGAGGCCTCACAGATACGCAGTATTTT.